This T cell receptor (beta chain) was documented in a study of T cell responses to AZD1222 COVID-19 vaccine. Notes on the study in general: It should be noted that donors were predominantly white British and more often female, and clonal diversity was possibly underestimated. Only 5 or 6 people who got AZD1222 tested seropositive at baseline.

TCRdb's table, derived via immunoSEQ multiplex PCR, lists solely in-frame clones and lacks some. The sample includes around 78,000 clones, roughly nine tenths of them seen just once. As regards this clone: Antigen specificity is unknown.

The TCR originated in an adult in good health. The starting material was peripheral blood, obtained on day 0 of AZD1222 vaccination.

The CDR3 sequence: CASTSGAAATQYF. The CDR3 bases are TGTGCCAGCACCAGCGGGGCCGCCGCCACGCAGTATTTT. The J gene is TRBJ2-3, the V gene TRBV9, with TRBD2 matching 7 bases. J was trimmed by 9 bases and V by 6 bases; bases with no gene match: 10. Germline V gene lookup returns CDR1 SGDLS and CDR2 YYNGEE. CDR3 length equals 13 residues. Full variable domain (outside the CDR3, taken from reference TRBV9 and TRBJ2-3): DSGVTQTPKHLITATGQRVTLRCSPRSGDLSVYWYQQSLDQGLQFLIQYYNGEERAKGNILERFSAQQFPDLHSELNLSSLELGDSALYFCASTSGAAATQYFGPGTRLTVL.